This T cell receptor beta chain stems from a study of blood T cell repertoires in COVID-19. Study context: PBMCs, B-cell-depleted T cells, or T cells provided the cDNA or gDNA that made up the material.

In the original workflow: Reference gene primer amplification gave nucleated cell count estimates. Only in-frame clones appear in the TCRdb table, and some are missing; sequencing was by immunoSEQ multiplex PCR. V and J calls plus clone size are reproduced from that table; the DNA served to infer D and trimming. Of 250,000 to 300,000 clones listed, 86% are singletons. Germline values: CDR1 GTSNPN, CDR2 SVGIG (reference sequence). The CDR3 is 15 amino acids. Trimming stripped 1 base from V and 5 bases from J, with 18 bases between. Recruited during active infection, patients (from Seattle) were subsequently followed longitudinally.

The source is a woman aged 25 to 39 with COVID-19, enrolled during active disease. The genes are TRBV30 and TRBJ2-7, with D possibly being TRBD1 (5 bases). The source material was peripheral blood. The CDR3 loop is CAWSGWPRSTDEQYF. The CDR3 region has the DNA TGTGCCTGGAGTGGCTGGCCCCGTTCGACAGACGAGCAGTACTTC.